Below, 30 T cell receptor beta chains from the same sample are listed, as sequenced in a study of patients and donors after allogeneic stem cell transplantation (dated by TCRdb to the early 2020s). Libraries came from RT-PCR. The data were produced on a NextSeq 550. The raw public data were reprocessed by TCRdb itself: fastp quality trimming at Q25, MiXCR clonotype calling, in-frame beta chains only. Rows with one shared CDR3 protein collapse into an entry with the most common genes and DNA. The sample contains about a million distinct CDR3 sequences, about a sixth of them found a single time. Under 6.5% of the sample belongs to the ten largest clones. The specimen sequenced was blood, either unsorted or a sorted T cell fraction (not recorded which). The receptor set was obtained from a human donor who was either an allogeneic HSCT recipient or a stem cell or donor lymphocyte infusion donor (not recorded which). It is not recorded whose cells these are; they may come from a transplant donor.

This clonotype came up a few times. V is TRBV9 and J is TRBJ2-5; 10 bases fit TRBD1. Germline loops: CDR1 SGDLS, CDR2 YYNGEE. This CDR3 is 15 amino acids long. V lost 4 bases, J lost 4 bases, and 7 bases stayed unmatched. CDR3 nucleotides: TGTGCCAGCAGCACAGACAGGGGGCAAGGAGAGACCCAGTACTTC. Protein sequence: CASSTDRGQGETQYF.

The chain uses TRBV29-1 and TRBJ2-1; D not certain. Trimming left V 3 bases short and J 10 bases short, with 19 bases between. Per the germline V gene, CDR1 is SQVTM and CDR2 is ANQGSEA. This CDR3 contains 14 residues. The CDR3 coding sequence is TGCAGCGTTGATCGGCACATGATCCAGGAGGAGCAGTTCTTC. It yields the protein CSVDRHMIQEEQFF.

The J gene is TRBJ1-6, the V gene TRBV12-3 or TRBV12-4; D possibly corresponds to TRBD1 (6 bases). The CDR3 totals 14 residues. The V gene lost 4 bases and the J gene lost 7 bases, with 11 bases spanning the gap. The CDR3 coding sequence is TGTGCCAGCAGTTCCGGGACACTCAATTCACCCCTCCACTTT. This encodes CASSSGTLNSPLHF.

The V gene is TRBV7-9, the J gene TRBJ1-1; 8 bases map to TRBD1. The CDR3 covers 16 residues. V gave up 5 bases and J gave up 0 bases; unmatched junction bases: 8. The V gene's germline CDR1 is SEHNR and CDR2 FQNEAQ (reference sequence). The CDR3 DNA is TGTGCCAGCAGCCCGGGCGACAGGGGCCTGAACACTGAAGCTTTCTTT. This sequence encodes CASSPGDRGLNTEAFF.

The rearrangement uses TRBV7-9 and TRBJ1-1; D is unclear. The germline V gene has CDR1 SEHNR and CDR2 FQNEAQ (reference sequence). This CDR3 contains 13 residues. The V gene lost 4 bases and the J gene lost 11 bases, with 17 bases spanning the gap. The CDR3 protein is CASSSVRAPGAFF. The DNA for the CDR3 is TGTGCCAGCAGCTCAGTGCGGGCCCCGGGCGCTTTCTTT.

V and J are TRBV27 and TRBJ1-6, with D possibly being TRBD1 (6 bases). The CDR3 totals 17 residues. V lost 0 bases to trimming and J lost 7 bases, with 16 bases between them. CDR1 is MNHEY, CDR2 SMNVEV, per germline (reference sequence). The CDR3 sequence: CASSLSAGGPRNSPLHF. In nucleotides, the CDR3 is TGTGCCAGCAGTTTATCTGCGGGGGGCCCTCGGAATTCACCCCTCCACTTT.

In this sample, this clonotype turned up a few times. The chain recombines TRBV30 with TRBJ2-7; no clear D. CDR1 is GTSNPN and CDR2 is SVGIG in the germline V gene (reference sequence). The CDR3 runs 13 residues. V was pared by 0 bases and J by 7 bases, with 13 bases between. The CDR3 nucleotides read TGTGCCTGGAGTGTACTGGGGTTGGGAGAGCAGTACTTC. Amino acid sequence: CAWSVLGLGEQYF.

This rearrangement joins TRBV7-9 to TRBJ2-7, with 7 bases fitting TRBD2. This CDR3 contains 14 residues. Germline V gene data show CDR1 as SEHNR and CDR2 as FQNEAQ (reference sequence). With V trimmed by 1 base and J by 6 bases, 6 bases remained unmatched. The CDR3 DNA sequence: TGTGCCAGCAGCTTAGTTCGTGGGAGGGGCGAGCAGTACTTC. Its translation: CASSLVRGRGEQYF.

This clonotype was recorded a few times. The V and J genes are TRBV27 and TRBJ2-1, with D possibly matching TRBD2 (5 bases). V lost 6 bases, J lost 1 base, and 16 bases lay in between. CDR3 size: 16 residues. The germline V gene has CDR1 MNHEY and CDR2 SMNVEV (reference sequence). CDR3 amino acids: CASRPLGRGSYNEQFF. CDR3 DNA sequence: TGTGCCAGCAGACCCCTGGGCCGGGGTTCCTACAATGAGCAGTTCTTC.

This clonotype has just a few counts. The CDR3 nucleotides read TGTGCCACAGAGGGCTACCGGGTAAACACCATATATTTT. It translates to CATEGYRVNTIYF. This chain joins TRBV12-3 or TRBV12-4 and TRBJ1-3; D uncertain. The CDR3 runs to 13 residues. Trimming took 10 bases from V and 6 from J, leaving 16 bases between them.

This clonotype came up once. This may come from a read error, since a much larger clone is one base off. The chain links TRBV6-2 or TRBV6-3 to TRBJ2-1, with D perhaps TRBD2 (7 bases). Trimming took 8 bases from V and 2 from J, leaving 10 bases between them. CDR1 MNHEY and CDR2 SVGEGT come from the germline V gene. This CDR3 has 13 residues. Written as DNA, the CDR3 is TGTGCCAGCGGGGGGGGCCCCTACAATGAGCAGTTCTTC. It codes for CASGGGPYNEQFF.

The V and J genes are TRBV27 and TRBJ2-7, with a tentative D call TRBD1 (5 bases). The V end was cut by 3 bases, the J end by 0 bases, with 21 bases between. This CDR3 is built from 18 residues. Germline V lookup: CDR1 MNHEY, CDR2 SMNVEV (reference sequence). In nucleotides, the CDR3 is TGTGCCAGCAGTTTTTTGCCCCCGGACGGCAGGGCCTCCTACGAGCAGTACTTC. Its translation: CASSFLPPDGRASYEQYF.

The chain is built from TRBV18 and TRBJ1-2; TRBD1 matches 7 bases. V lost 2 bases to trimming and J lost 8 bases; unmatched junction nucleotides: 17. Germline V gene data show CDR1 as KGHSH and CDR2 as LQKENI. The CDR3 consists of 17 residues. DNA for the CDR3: TGTGCCAGCTCACCATTTTTAAAGGACAGGTCCTCAGAAGGCTACACCTTC. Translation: CASSPFLKDRSSEGYTF.

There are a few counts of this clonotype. The CDR3 DNA reads as TGTGCCAGCAGTTTAGTGGGAATCACCGGGGAGCTGTTTTTT. It translates to CASSLVGITGELFF. The V gene is TRBV12-3 or TRBV12-4, the J gene TRBJ2-2; D not certain. V lost 1 base to trimming and J lost 4 bases, with 7 bases between them. CDR3 size: 14 residues.

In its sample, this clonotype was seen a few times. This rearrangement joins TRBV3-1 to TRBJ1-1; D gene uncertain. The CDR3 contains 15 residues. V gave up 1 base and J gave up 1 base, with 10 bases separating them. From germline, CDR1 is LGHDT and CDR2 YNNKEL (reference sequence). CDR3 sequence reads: CASSQVPGWNTEAFF. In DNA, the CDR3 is TGTGCCAGCAGCCAAGTTCCTGGTTGGAACACTGAAGCTTTCTTT.

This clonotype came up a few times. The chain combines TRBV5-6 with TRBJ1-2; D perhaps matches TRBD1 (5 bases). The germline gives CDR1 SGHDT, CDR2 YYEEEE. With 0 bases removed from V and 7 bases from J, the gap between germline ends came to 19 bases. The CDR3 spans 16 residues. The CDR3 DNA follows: TGTGCCAGCAGCTTGGACGGTGGGGCTATGGCTGGTGGCTACACCTTC. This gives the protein CASSLDGGAMAGGYTF.

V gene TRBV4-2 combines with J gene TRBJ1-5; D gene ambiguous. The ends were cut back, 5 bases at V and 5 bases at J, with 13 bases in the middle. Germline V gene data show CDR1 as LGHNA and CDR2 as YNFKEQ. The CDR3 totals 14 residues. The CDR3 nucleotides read TGTGCCAGCAGCTCCCGCCCGGAGCATCAGCCCCAGCATTTT. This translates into CASSSRPEHQPQHF.

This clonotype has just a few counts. The CDR3 region is CASSLEVGGHEQFF. In DNA, the CDR3 is TGTGCCAGCAGCTTAGAGGTTGGGGGTCATGAGCAGTTCTTC. V is TRBV7-8 and J is TRBJ2-1; D is perhaps TRBD1 or TRBD2 (5 bases each). Germline V gene data show CDR1 as SGHVS and CDR2 as FQNEAQ. The V and J ends lost 1 base and 8 bases respectively, with 12 bases between them. The CDR3 loop spans 14 amino acids.

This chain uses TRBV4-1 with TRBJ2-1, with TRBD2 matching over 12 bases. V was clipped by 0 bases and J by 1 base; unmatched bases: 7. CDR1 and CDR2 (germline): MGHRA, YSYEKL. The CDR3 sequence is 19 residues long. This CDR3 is CASSQDASGGAWSYNEQFF. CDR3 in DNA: TGCGCCAGCAGCCAAGATGCTAGCGGGGGGGCCTGGTCCTACAATGAGCAGTTCTTC.

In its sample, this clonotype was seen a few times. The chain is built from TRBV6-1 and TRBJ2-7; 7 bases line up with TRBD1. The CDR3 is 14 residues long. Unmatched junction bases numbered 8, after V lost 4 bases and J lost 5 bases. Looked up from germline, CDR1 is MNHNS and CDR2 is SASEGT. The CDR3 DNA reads TGTGCCAGCAGTGGAGGACAAGGGGGCAACGAGCAGTACTTC. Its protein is CASSGGQGGNEQYF.

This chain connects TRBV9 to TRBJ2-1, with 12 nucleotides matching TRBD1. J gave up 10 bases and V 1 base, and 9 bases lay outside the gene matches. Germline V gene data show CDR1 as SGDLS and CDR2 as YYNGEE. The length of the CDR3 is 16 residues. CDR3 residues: CASSVQPGQGAQEQFF. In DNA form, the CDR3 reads TGTGCCAGCAGCGTACAACCGGGACAGGGGGCGCAAGAGCAGTTCTTC.

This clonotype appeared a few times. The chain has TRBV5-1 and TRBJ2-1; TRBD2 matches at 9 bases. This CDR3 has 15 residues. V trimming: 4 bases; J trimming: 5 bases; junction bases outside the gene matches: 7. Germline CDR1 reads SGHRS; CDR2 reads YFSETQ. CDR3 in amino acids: CASSLSGRWDNEQFF. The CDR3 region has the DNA TGCGCCAGCAGCCTAAGCGGGAGGTGGGACAATGAGCAGTTCTTC.

The CDR3 region has the DNA TGTGCCACCAGTGATTTTCCTCGACAGGGTGCAGGGGAGCTGTTTTTT. Translating gives CATSDFPRQGAGELFF. This chain uses TRBV24-1 with TRBJ2-2; TRBD1 matches at 7 bases. Germline CDR1 reads KGHDR; CDR2 reads SFDVKD. CDR3 length: 16 amino acids. The ends lost 1 base at V and 8 bases at J; junction bases unmatched: 9.

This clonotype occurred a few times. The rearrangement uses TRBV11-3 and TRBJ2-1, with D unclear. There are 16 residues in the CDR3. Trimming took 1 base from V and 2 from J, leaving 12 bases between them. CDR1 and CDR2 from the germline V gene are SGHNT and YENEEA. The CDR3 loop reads CASSLAAGAPYNEQFF. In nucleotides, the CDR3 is TGTGCCAGCAGCTTAGCCGCAGGTGCCCCCTACAATGAGCAGTTCTTC.

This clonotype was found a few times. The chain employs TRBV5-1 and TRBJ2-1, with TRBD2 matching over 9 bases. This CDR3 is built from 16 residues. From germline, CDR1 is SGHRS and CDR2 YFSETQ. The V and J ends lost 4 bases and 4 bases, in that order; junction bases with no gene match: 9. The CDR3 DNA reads TGCGCCAGCAGCCTACCGACTAGCGGAGGTTACAATGAGCAGTTCTTC. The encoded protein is CASSLPTSGGYNEQFF.

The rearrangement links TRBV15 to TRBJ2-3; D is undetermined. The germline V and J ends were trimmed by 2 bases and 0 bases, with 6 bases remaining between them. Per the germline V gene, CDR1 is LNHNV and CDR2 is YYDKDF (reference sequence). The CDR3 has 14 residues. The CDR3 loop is CATSRPSSTDTQYF. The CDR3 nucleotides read TGTGCCACCAGCAGACCATCTAGCACAGATACGCAGTATTTT.

The CDR3 nucleotides are TGTGCCAGCAGCGAGGGGGGGGCAAGGGACTACGAGCAGTACTTC. It yields the protein CASSEGGARDYEQYF. This chain joins TRBV9 and TRBJ2-7, with D possibly matching TRBD2 (7 bases). The ends were cut back, 3 bases at V and 3 bases at J, with 16 bases in the middle. Germline V CDR1 and CDR2: SGDLS, YYNGEE. This CDR3 is 15 amino acids long. Supplemented by reference TRBV9 and TRBJ2-7, the full variable domain reads DSGVTQTPKHLITATGQRVTLRCSPRSGDLSVYWYQQSLDQGLQFLIQYYNGEERAKGNILERFSAQQFPDLHSELNLSSLELGDSALYFCASSEGGARDYEQYFGPGTRLTVT.

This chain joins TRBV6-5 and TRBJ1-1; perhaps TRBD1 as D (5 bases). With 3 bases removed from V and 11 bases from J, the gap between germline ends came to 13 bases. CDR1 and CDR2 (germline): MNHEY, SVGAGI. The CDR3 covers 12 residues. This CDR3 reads CASSYRAGIAFF. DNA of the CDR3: TGTGCCAGCAGTTATCGGGCAGGGATTGCTTTCTTT.

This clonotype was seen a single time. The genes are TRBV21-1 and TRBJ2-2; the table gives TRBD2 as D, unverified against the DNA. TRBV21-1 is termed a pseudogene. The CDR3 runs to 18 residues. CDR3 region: CASSSRRTSGTGTGELFF. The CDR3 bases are TGTGCCAGCAGCTCCCGAAGGACTAGCGGGACGGGAACCGGGGAGCTGTTTTTT.

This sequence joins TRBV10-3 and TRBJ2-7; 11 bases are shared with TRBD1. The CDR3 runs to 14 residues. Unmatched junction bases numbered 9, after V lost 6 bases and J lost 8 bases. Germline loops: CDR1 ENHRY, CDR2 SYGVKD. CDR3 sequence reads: CAISGTGGSDKQYF. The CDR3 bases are TGTGCCATCAGCGGGACAGGGGGTTCCGATAAGCAGTACTTC.